One sample yielded the 10 T cell receptor beta chains listed below, sequenced in a study of blood T cells in healthy people across ages. Primed by a sample-barcoded 5' primer and a J-beta primer mix, a second PCR proceeded for 7 to 11 cycles. MiXCR was run by TCRdb on the 5' RACE reads, yielding one entry per CDR3 protein. The table lists roughly 1.5 million distinct CDR3 sequences, 42% of them singletons. The material sequenced was blood. Receptors were obtained from a woman under 30 in good health.

This clonotype was counted a few times. J is TRBJ2-7 and V is TRBV2, with 7 positions matching TRBD2. The germline V gene encodes CDR1 SNHLY and CDR2 FYNNEI. Germline trimming cut 5 bases from V and 4 bases from J; bases unmatched to any gene: 8. The CDR3 runs to 14 residues. CDR3 residues: CASSLRDYLYEQYF. For the CDR3, the DNA is TGTGCCAGCAGTCTCCGGGACTATCTTTACGAGCAGTACTTC.

The J gene is TRBJ2-7, the V gene TRBV12-3 or TRBV12-4; 10 nucleotides align to TRBD1. Trimming at V came to 6 bases and at J to 0 bases, leaving 5 bases not matched to a gene. The CDR3 is 15 residues long. The CDR3 DNA is TGTGCCAGCAGGCTCGGACAGGGGGGCTCCTACGAGCAGTACTTC. Translated: CASRLGQGGSYEQYF.

In this sample, this clonotype turned up a few times. J is TRBJ1-3 and V is TRBV6-5, with 10 bases identical to TRBD1. V shed 5 bases, J shed 9 bases, and the junction held 4 bases outside the gene matches. CDR1 and CDR2 from the germline V gene are MNHEY and SVGAGI. This CDR3 is 13 amino acids long. The CDR3 reads CASSLWTGGTIYF. CDR3 DNA: TGTGCCAGCAGTCTTTGGACAGGGGGCACCATATATTTT.

The chain joins TRBV4-2 to TRBJ2-3; D might be TRBD2 (5 bases). This CDR3 spans 14 amino acids. V gave up 4 bases and J gave up 1 base, with 9 bases separating them. The germline CDR1 and CDR2 sequences are LGHNA and YNFKEQ. The CDR3 nucleotides read TGTGCCAGCAGCCCGATGCGGGGCACAGATACGCAGTATTTT. Its translation: CASSPMRGTDTQYF.

Only a few counts were recorded for this clonotype. V and J are TRBV6-5 and TRBJ2-3; 7 bases are a match to TRBD2. In germline, CDR1 is MNHEY, CDR2 SVGAGI. Losses at the gene ends were 2 bases for V and 1 base for J; bases not matched to a gene: 12. The CDR3 sequence is 18 residues long. CDR3 residues: CASSYLGGLAGGTDTQYF. The DNA for the CDR3 is TGTGCCAGCAGTTACCTGGGGGGGTTAGCGGGTGGCACAGATACGCAGTATTTT.

As for this clonotype: The junction departs from the called germline gene at one end, perhaps through a read error. The genes are TRBV20-1 and TRBJ2-1; unclear D gene. Per germline, CDR1 DFQATT and CDR2 SNEGSKA (reference sequence). CDR3 length: 18 residues. The CDR3 nucleotides are TGCAGTGCTAGTGCGTTCGGCGGTGGTTCCCCTTCCTGCAATGAGCAGTTCTTC. Its translation is CSASAFGGGSPSCNEQFF.

V is TRBV6-2 or TRBV6-3 and J is TRBJ1-2; D is uncertain. Germline CDR1 MNHEY, CDR2 SVGEGT. V was shortened by 2 bases and J by 0 bases, with 10 bases between the two germline ends. The CDR3 consists of 15 residues. DNA of the CDR3: TGTGCCAGCAGTTACATCAGGCCGGCTAACTATGGCTACACCTTC. This codes for CASSYIRPANYGYTF.

This clonotype was seen more than once but under ten times. This chain uses TRBV6-4 with TRBJ2-1; D possibly corresponds to TRBD2 (6 bases). The J call is in doubt because the DNA end fits TRBJ2-7 better. This CDR3 has 13 residues. Per the germline V gene, CDR1 is MRHNA and CDR2 is SNTAGT. CDR3 DNA: TGTGCCAGCAGTGACACTAGCTACAATGAGCAGTACTTC. Translated: CASSDTSYNEQYF.

This clonotype has just a few counts. The chain uses TRBV4-3 and TRBJ1-1, with D unresolved. The length of the CDR3 is 15 residues. The germline CDR1 and CDR2 sequences are LGHNA and YSLEER. The V and J ends lost 4 bases and 1 base respectively, with 13 bases between them. This CDR3 reads CASSLQKDWNTEAFF. CDR3 sequence (DNA): TGCGCCAGCAGCCTACAAAAGGATTGGAACACTGAAGCTTTCTTT.

This chain connects TRBV7-2 to TRBJ2-1, with D uncertain. Germline CDR1 is SGHTA and CDR2 is FQGNSA. The length of the CDR3 is 14 residues. Trimming took 5 bases from V and 6 from J, leaving 14 bases between them. CDR3 in amino acids: CASSHEAFFNEQFF. CDR3 DNA: TGTGCCAGCAGCCACGAGGCCTTTTTCAATGAGCAGTTCTTC. The whole variable domain, filled in from reference TRBV7-2 and TRBJ2-1, reads GAGVSQSPSNKVTEKGKDVELRCDPISGHTALYWYRQSLGQGLEFLIYFQGNSAPDKSGLPSDRFSAERTGGSVSTLTIQRTQQEDSAVYLCASSHEAFFNEQFFGPGTRLTVL.